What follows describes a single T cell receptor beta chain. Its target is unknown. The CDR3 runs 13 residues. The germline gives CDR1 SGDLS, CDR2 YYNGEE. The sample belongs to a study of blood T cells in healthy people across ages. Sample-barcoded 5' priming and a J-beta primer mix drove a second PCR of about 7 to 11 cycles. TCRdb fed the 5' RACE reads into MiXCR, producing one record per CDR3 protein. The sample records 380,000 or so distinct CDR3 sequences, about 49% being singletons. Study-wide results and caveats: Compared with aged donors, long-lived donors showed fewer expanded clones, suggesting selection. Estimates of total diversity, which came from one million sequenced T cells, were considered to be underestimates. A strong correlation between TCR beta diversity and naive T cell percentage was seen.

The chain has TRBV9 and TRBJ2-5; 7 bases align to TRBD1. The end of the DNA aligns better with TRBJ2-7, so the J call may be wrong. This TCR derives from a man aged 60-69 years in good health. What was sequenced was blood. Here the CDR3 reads CASSAETGSEQYF. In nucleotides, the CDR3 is TGTGCCAGCAGCGCCGAGACAGGGAGCGAGCAGTACTTC.